One and the same sample provided the 15 T cell receptor beta chains below, sequenced in a study of cytomegalovirus exposure and HLA in healthy donors. The method was immunoSEQ multiplex PCR; TCRdb's version includes in-frame clones alone and lacks a portion of them. The sample has 65,000 or so clones, approximately 93% seen once. The material sequenced was PBMCs. The receptors were sampled from a man in his late teens or twenties in good health and CMV-seropositive.

The chain recombines TRBV27 with TRBJ2-3, with 9 bases that match TRBD2. Germline CDR1 and CDR2: MNHEY and SMNVEV (reference sequence). Unmatched junction bases numbered 24, after V lost 7 bases and J lost 1 base. The CDR3 consists of 21 residues. This CDR3 reads CASNTAEWAGGPTRGTDTQYF. The CDR3 DNA reads as TGTGCCAGCAACACCGCCGAATGGGCGGGAGGGCCAACAAGGGGCACAGATACGCAGTATTTT.

The genes are TRBV11-2 and TRBJ2-1, with 10 bases identical to TRBD2. The CDR3 runs 13 residues. Trimming cost V 4 bases and J 9 bases; bases outside gene matches: 3. Germline V gives CDR1 SGHAT, CDR2 FQNNGV. CDR3 nucleotide sequence: TGTGCCAGCAGCTCACCTAGCGGGGGTGAGCAGTTCTTC. It encodes CASSSPSGGEQFF.

The rearrangement links TRBV5-4 to TRBJ2-1, with D perhaps TRBD1 (5 bases). This CDR3 has 15 amino acids. V was trimmed by 3 bases and J by 8 bases, leaving 18 bases between them. Germline V gene data show CDR1 as SGHNT and CDR2 as YYREEE (reference sequence). CDR3 amino acids: CASSSPGISQDEQFF. CDR3 sequence (DNA): TGTGCCAGCAGCTCCCCAGGGATCTCTCAGGATGAGCAGTTCTTC.

The rearrangement uses TRBV11-1 and TRBJ2-7; D may be TRBD2 (6 bases). V lost 0 bases and J 3 bases, leaving 6 bases between the germline ends. The CDR3 totals 13 residues. Germline V gene lookup returns CDR1 SGHAT and CDR2 FQDESV (reference sequence). DNA of the CDR3: TGTGCCAGCAGCTTAGCGGACTACTACGAGCAGTACTTC. This encodes CASSLADYYEQYF.

This rearrangement joins TRBV9 to TRBJ2-3; possibly TRBD1 for D (5 bases). There are 15 residues in the CDR3. CDR1 SGDLS and CDR2 YYNGEE come from the germline V gene. The V end was cut by 0 bases, the J end by 2 bases, with 10 bases between. The CDR3 here is CASSVDRPDTDTQYF. CDR3 nucleotide sequence: TGTGCCAGCAGCGTAGACAGGCCCGACACAGATACGCAGTATTTT.

The chain links TRBV7-2 to TRBJ2-3; perhaps TRBD1 as D (6 bases). This CDR3 is built from 15 residues. The germline V gene has CDR1 SGHTA and CDR2 FQGNSA. V was clipped by 3 bases and J by 6 bases, with 16 bases between them. CDR3 in DNA: TGTGCCAGCAGCTTTAAAGGGGGACGTCCCGATACGCAGTATTTT. Its protein is CASSFKGGRPDTQYF.

This clone was recorded once. The V gene is TRBV27, the J gene TRBJ2-7; 12 bases match TRBD2. The CDR3 is made up of 15 amino acids. Germline V gives CDR1 MNHEY, CDR2 SMNVEV (reference sequence). V shed 5 bases and J 1 base; nucleotides not matched to a gene: 3. CDR3 amino acids: CASSLLAGGSYEQYF. As DNA, the CDR3 is TGTGCCAGCAGTCTTCTAGCGGGAGGGTCCTACGAGCAGTACTTC.

The chain uses TRBV6-5 and TRBJ2-7; 7 bases line up with TRBD1. Trimming cost V 1 base and J 0 bases; bases outside gene matches: 0. Looked up from germline, CDR1 is MNHEY and CDR2 is SVGAGI. There are 14 residues in the CDR3. CDR3 nucleotide sequence: TGTGCCAGCAGTTACTGGACAGGCTCCTACGAGCAGTACTTC. It yields the protein CASSYWTGSYEQYF.

V gene TRBV30 combines with J gene TRBJ2-1; the D is unclear. The CDR3 has 13 residues. Germline V CDR1 and CDR2: GTSNPN, SVGIG (reference sequence). V gave up 3 bases and J gave up 2 bases, with 8 bases separating them. In nucleotides, the CDR3 is TGTGCCTGGAGCCGTCCTCCCTACAATGAGCAGTTCTTC. Protein product: CAWSRPPYNEQFF.

This sequence joins TRBV28 and TRBJ2-3, with D possibly TRBD2 on 6 matching bases. Germline-derived CDR1 and CDR2 are MDHEN and SYDVKM. The CDR3 loop spans 11 amino acids. Deletions cut 8 bases from V and 7 bases from J, with 10 bases between. CDR3 protein: CASGTVNTQYF. CDR3 nucleotide sequence: TGTGCCAGCGGGACTGTTAATACGCAGTATTTT. The full variable domain, its missing parts supplied by reference TRBV28 and TRBJ2-3, is DVKVTQSSRYLVKRTGEKVFLECVQDMDHENMFWYRQDPGLGLRLIYFSYDVKMKEKGDIPEGYSVSREKKERFSLILESASTNQTSMYLCASGTVNTQYFGPGTRLTVL.

This clone was recorded once. The chain couples TRBV6-6 to TRBJ2-1; D not certain. V was clipped by 1 base and J by 3 bases, with 4 bases between them. Germline V gives CDR1 MNHNY, CDR2 SVGAGI (reference sequence). The CDR3 has 13 residues. CDR3 amino acids: CASSYYSYNEQFF. The DNA of the CDR3 is TGTGCCAGCAGTTACTACAGCTACAATGAGCAGTTCTTC.

The J gene is TRBJ2-7, the V gene TRBV6-5; 8 bases match TRBD1. V was pared by 6 bases and J by 2 bases, with 9 bases of the junction left unmatched. CDR3 length: 15 residues. From germline, CDR1 is MNHEY and CDR2 SVGAGI. The CDR3 DNA sequence: TGTGCCAGCAGATTCCGGACAGGGCCCCCCTACGAGCAGTACTTC. It yields the protein CASRFRTGPPYEQYF.

The chain carries TRBV4-1 and TRBJ2-7; 7 nucleotides match TRBD2. The CDR3 consists of 16 residues. In germline, CDR1 is MGHRA, CDR2 YSYEKL. The junction had 5 bases not matched to a gene; V was cut back by 0 bases and J by 0 bases. The CDR3 reads CASSQDSSGNSYEQYF. For the CDR3, the DNA is TGCGCCAGCAGCCAAGATTCGAGCGGGAACTCCTACGAGCAGTACTTC.

This clone turned up a few times. The chain combines TRBV4-2 with TRBJ1-1; no clear D. Germline assignment: CDR1 LGHNA and CDR2 YNFKEQ. Trimming took 3 bases from V and 0 from J, leaving 8 bases between them. The CDR3 spans 14 residues. The CDR3 DNA reads TGTGCCAGCAGCCATTCTGCAGTGAACACTGAAGCTTTCTTT. It codes for CASSHSAVNTEAFF.

The genes are TRBV29-1 and TRBJ1-6, with D possibly matching TRBD1 (6 bases). The length of the CDR3 is 14 residues. V lost 7 bases to trimming and J lost 5 bases, with 15 bases between them. CDR1 is SQVTM and CDR2 is ANQGSEA in the germline V gene. In DNA, the CDR3 is TGCAGCGCATCAACAGGGCTCGATAATTCACCCCTCCACTTT. Translated, it gives CSASTGLDNSPLHF.